Sequencing of this T cell receptor beta chain was carried out in a study of early T cells in non-severe SARS-CoV-2 infection. Study-level findings and limits: Matches to VDJdb favored anti-spike CD8 responses and missed private and CD4 specificities.

The germline V gene encodes CDR1 SGHVS and CDR2 FQNEAQ. CDR3 size: 14 residues. V was clipped by 3 bases and J by 2 bases; unmatched bases: 0. Unique molecular identifiers (one per individual cDNA molecule) were attached. TCRdb used MiXCR to reprocess the 5' RACE reads, holding one entry per CDR3 protein. The sample records some 25,000 distinct CDR3 sequences, 4.5% to 7% being singletons. To note about this clonotype: Antigen specificity is unknown.

The receptor comes from an adult who was a healthcare worker with PCR-confirmed SARS-CoV-2 infection or an uninfected control (not recorded which). Sequenced: whole blood. The rearrangement uses TRBV7-8 and TRBJ1-4; 7 bases map to TRBD1. The CDR3 is CASSLGQTNEKLFF. As DNA, the CDR3 is TGTGCCAGCAGCTTGGGACAGACTAATGAAAAACTGTTTTTT.